The rows below give T cell receptor beta chains drawn from one sample of a study of shared clonotypes between healthy human individuals. Data came from immunoSEQ multiplex PCR; TCRdb stores just in-frame clones and leaves some out. The repertoire holds roughly 2.1 million clones, with 85% to 95% as singletons. Sequencing used naive CD8+ T cells from PBMCs. These receptors came from a man younger than 30 in good health. Some clones in this sample may be carry-over from other donors' samples. The CDR3 runs from the conserved cysteine through the conserved F or W. D genes are given only for firm matches. Expanded clones are given a class, and other clones once, few, many or no size at all.

clone_size	v_call	j_call	d_call	cdr3_aa	cdr3_nt
-	TRBV15	TRBJ2-5	TRBD2	CATSRDRVLAEYQETQYF	TGTGCCACCAGCAGAGATCGAGTCCTAGCGGAATACCAAGAGACCCAGTACTTC
-	TRBV7-9	TRBJ2-3	TRBD2	CASSSTQREGSDTQYF	TGTGCCAGCAGCTCCACTCAGCGGGAGGGCTCAGATACGCAGTATTTT
-	TRBV6-5	TRBJ2-7	-	CASSYSVVGVPHEQYF	TGTGCCAGCAGTTACTCGGTTGTTGGGGTGCCCCACGAGCAGTACTTC
-	TRBV11-2	TRBJ1-1	TRBD1	CASSRWTGADTEAFF	TGTGCCAGCAGCCGATGGACAGGGGCGGACACTGAAGCTTTCTTT
-	TRBV4-1	TRBJ1-1	-	CASSQDRGVINTEAFF	TGCGCCAGCAGCCAAGATAGGGGGGTCATAAACACTGAAGCTTTCTTT
-	TRBV7-6	TRBJ2-5	-	CASSLSQGAETQYF	TGTGCCAGCAGCTTATCGCAGGGCGCAGAGACCCAGTACTTC
once	TRBV10-3	TRBJ1-2	TRBD1	CAISDPTGTGDYGYTF	TGTGCCATCAGCGACCCGACCGGGACAGGGGACTATGGCTACACCTTC
-	TRBV19	TRBJ2-5	-	CASSINGAQYF	TGTGCCAGTAGTATCAACGGGGCCCAGTACTTC
-	TRBV6-5	TRBJ1-1	-	CASSPHREPYTEAFF	TGTGCCAGCAGTCCGCACAGGGAACCCTACACTGAAGCTTTCTTT
few	TRBV27	TRBJ2-7	TRBD2	CASSTPMGGVFYEQYF	TGTGCCAGCAGTACCCCGATGGGGGGGGTATTCTACGAGCAGTACTTC
-	TRBV27	TRBJ1-1	-	CASAWGRGEAFF	TGTGCCAGCGCTTGGGGGCGGGGTGAAGCTTTCTTT
-	TRBV6-1	TRBJ2-7	-	CASSEAPTGSEQYF	TGTGCCAGCAGTGAAGCCCCAACGGGGTCCGAGCAGTACTTC
-	TRBV4-1	TRBJ2-7	-	CASSQVGGVGEQYF	TGCGCCAGCAGCCAAGTAGGCGGCGTCGGCGAGCAGTACTTC
-	TRBV7-6	TRBJ2-7	TRBD2	CASTLREGTYEQYF	TGTGCCAGCACCTTGAGGGAGGGCACCTACGAGCAGTACTTC
-	TRBV27	TRBJ2-7	TRBD2	CASSLGLATHYEQYF	TGTGCCAGCAGTTTAGGACTAGCGACCCACTACGAGCAGTACTTC
-	TRBV5-4	TRBJ2-7	-	CASSLGPPSYEQYF	TGTGCCAGCAGCTTGGGCCCCCCCTCCTACGAGCAGTACTTC
once	TRBV7-9	TRBJ2-7	-	CASSYATYEQYF	TGTGCCAGCAGCTATGCTACCTACGAGCAGTACTTC
-	TRBV28	TRBJ2-7	-	CASRPSAYEQYF	TGTGCCAGCAGGCCTTCGGCCTACGAGCAGTACTTC
-	TRBV28	TRBJ1-2	-	CASSLQGHYGYTF	TGTGCCAGCAGTTTGCAGGGGCACTATGGCTACACCTTC
-	TRBV27	TRBJ2-3	TRBD2	CASRAGLAAEGTQYF	TGTGCCAGCAGGGCCGGACTAGCGGCCGAGGGTACGCAGTATTTT
-	TRBV7-9	TRBJ2-1	TRBD1	CASSYPTGQGLDEQFF	TGTGCCAGCAGTTACCCTACGGGACAGGGTCTCGATGAGCAGTTCTTC
-	TRBV6-1	TRBJ2-1	-	CASSEFRQYNEQFF	TGTGCCAGCAGTGAATTTCGACAGTACAATGAGCAGTTCTTC
-	TRBV29-1	TRBJ2-1	TRBD2	CSVLGLAGVSYNEQFF	TGCAGCGTTTTGGGACTAGCGGGAGTATCCTACAATGAGCAGTTCTTC
-	TRBV7-3	TRBJ2-5	TRBD2	CASSLTGGLAGERGQETQYF	TGTGCCAGCAGCTTAACCGGCGGACTAGCGGGAGAGCGTGGCCAAGAGACCCAGTACTTC
-	TRBV5-1	TRBJ1-6	-	CASTEGNSPLHF	TGCGCCAGCACAGAGGGGAATTCACCCCTCCACTTT
-	TRBV7-3	TRBJ2-6	-	CASSLGTGANVLTF	TGTGCCAGCAGCTTAGGCACTGGGGCCAACGTCCTGACTTTC
-	TRBV11-2	TRBJ2-1	-	CASSLIGWGTEQFF	TGTGCCAGCAGCTTAATCGGGTGGGGTACTGAGCAGTTCTTC
once	TRBV27	TRBJ2-5	TRBD1	CASIGDRGKGEETQYF	TGTGCCAGCATCGGCGACAGGGGAAAGGGGGAAGAGACCCAGTACTTC
once	TRBV27	TRBJ2-1	-	CASTTTSRGIDNEQFF	TGTGCCAGCACAACGACATCTAGGGGCATCGACAATGAGCAGTTCTTC
-	TRBV7-6	TRBJ2-7	-	CASSGSSYEQYF	TGTGCCAGCAGCGGGAGCTCCTACGAGCAGTACTTC
-	TRBV18	TRBJ2-7	-	CASSPGPGGTYEQYF	TGTGCCAGCTCACCTGGACCCGGGGGAACCTACGAGCAGTACTTC
-	TRBV5-6	TRBJ2-1	-	CASSDWAGYEQFF	TGTGCCAGCAGCGACTGGGCGGGCTATGAGCAGTTCTTC